This T cell receptor beta chain emerged from a study of vaccination effects on CD4 cells after COVID-19. Turning to the study itself: Two-dose vaccination with either BNT162b2 or mRNA-1273 was given to the participants.

This clone was detected only a few times. The antigen remains unidentified. The table came from immunoSEQ multiplex PCR; TCRdb's copy has only in-frame clones and leaves some out. The sample lists roughly 54,000 clones, 76% occurring once. Overall study findings and caveats: The study had few convalescent patients and no early post-infection timepoints. Among infection- and vaccine-induced clones, marked clonal contraction occurred late after vaccination. Spike-reactive clones detected post-vaccine in convalescents consisted mainly of new vaccine-induced clones.

CDR3 length equals 16 residues. V was clipped by 5 bases and J by 2 bases; unmatched bases: 7. Germline V gene data show CDR1 as SGHTA and CDR2 as FQGTGA. Sequencing followed a ViraFEST assay step that expanded antigen-specific CD4+ T cells with viral peptide pools. The culture ran for less than 12 days, and then CD4+ T cells were isolated. According to PCR results, the person was infected with SARS-CoV-2 between March and December 2020. The clonotype comes from a human donor who had a prior SARS-CoV-2 infection. The specimen comprised CD4+ T cells from PBMCs cultured with HIV peptides, sampled before COVID-19 vaccination. Subset in this sample: HIV-1 Nef peptide pool negative control/reference culture. The chain is built from TRBV7-3 and TRBJ2-1; 9 positions agree with TRBD2. The DNA of the CDR3 is TGTGCCAGCAGCCGACTGGGCGGGAGGGCCTACAATGAGCAGTTCTTC. Its translation is CASSRLGGRAYNEQFF.